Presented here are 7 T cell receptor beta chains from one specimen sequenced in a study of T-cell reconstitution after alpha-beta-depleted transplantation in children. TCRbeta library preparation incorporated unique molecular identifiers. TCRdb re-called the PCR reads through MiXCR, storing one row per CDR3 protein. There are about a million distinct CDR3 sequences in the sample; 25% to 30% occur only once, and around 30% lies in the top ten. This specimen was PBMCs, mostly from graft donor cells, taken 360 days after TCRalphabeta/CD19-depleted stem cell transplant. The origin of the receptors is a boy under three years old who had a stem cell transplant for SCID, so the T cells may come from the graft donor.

CDR3 sequence: CASSPEGLNNEQFF. CDR3 coding DNA: TGCGCCAGCAGCCCCGAGGGGCTTAATAATGAGCAGTTCTTC. The chain joins TRBV5-1 to TRBJ2-1; D tentatively reads TRBD1 or TRBD2 (5 bases each). The V gene lost 4 bases and the J gene lost 7 bases, with 15 bases spanning the gap. The V gene's germline CDR1 is SGHRS and CDR2 YFSETQ. This CDR3 is 14 amino acids long.

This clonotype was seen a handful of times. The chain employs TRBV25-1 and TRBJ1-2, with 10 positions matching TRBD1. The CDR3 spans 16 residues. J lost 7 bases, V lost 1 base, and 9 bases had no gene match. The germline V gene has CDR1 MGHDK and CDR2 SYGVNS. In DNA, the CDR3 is TGTGCCAGCAGTGAATCTGTACAGGACAGGGGGTTTGGCTACACCTTC. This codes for CASSESVQDRGFGYTF.

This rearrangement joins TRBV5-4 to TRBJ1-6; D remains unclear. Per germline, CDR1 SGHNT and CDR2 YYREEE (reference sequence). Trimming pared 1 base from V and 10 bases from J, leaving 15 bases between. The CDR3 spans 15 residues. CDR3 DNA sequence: TGTGCCAGCAGCTTGAGGGATCCTTCCGGATCACCCCTCCACTTT. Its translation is CASSLRDPSGSPLHF.

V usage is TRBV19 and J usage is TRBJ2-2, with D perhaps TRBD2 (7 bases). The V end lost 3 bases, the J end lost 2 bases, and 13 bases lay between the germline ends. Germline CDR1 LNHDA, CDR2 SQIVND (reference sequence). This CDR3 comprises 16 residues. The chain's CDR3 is CASSIVGGLNTGELFF. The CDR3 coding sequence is TGTGCCAGTAGTATCGTCGGGGGGCTCAACACCGGGGAGCTGTTTTTT.

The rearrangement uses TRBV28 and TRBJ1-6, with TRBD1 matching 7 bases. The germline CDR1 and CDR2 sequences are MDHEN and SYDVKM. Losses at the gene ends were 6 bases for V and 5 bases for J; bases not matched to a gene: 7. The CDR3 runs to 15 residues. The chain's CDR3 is CASRLRDSNNSPLHF. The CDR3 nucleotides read TGTGCCAGCAGGCTCCGGGACAGCAATAATTCACCCCTCCACTTT.

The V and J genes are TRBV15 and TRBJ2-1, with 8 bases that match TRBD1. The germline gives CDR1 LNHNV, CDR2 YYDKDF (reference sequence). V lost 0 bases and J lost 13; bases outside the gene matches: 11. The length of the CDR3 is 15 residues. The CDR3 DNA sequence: TGTGCCACCAGCAGAGATCAGGGGGCGAGTAGTGCCCAGTTCTTC. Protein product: CATSRDQGASSAQFF.

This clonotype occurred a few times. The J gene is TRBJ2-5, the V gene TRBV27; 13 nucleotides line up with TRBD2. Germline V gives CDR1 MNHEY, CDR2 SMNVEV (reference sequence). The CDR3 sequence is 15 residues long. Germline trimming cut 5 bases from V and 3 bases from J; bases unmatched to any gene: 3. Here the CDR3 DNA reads TGTGCCAGCAGTATAACTAGCGGGGGGGAAGAGACCCAGTACTTC. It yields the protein CASSITSGGEETQYF.